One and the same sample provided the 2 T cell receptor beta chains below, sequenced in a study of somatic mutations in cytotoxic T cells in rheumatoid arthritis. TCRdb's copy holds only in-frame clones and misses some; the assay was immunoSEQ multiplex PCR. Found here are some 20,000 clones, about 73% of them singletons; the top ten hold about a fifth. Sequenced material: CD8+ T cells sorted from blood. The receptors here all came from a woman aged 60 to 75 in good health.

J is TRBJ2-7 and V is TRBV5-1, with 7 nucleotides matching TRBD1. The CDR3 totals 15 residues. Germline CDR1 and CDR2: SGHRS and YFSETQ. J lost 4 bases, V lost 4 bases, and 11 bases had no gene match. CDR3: CASSHTQGQRYEQYF. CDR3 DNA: TGCGCCAGCAGCCACACACAGGGGCAGAGGTACGAGCAGTACTTC.

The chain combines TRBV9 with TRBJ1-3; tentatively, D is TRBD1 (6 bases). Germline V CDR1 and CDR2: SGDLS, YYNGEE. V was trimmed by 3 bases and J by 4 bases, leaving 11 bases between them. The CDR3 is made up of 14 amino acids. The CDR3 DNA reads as TGTGCCAGCAGCGAGGGGGGTTCCGGAAACACCATATATTTT. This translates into CASSEGGSGNTIYF. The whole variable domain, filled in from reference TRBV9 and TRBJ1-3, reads DSGVTQTPKHLITATGQRVTLRCSPRSGDLSVYWYQQSLDQGLQFLIQYYNGEERAKGNILERFSAQQFPDLHSELNLSSLELGDSALYFCASSEGGSGNTIYFGEGSWLTVV.